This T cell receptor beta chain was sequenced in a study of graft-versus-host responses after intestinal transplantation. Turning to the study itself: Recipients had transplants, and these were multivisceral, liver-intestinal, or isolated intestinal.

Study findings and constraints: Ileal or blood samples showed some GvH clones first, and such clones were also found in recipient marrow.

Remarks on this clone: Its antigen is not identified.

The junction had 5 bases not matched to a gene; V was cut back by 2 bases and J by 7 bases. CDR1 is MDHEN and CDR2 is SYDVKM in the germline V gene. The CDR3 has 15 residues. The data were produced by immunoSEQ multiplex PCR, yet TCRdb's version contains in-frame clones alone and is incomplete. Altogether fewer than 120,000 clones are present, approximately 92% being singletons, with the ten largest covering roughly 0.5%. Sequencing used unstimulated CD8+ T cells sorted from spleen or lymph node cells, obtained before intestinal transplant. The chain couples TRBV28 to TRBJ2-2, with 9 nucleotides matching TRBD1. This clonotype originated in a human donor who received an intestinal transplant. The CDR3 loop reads CASSLDRTGVGELFF. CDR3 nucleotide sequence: TGTGCCAGCAGTTTAGATAGGACAGGGGTCGGGGAGCTGTTTTTT.